The 14 T cell receptor beta chains below all came from one sample that was sequenced in a study of Graves' ophthalmopathy and Graves' hyperthyroidism. RNA transcripts provided the template for amplifying TCR beta CDR3 regions. An initial RT-PCR round employing HTBI primers preceded a second-round multiplex PCR. TCRdb redid the calling of the multiplex PCR reads with MiXCR, one entry per CDR3 protein. The data hold about 220,000 distinct CDR3 sequences, with 20% to 25% observed a single time. Sequenced material: peripheral blood. These receptor sequences come from a woman aged 50 to 60 with Graves' ophthalmopathy.

The table lists this clonotype with many counts. The rearrangement joins TRBV12-3 or TRBV12-4 to TRBJ1-1; D possibly corresponds to TRBD1 (5 bases). The V gene lost 6 bases and the J gene lost 0 bases, with 11 bases spanning the gap. The CDR3 totals 14 residues. CDR3 nucleotide sequence: TGTGCCAGCAGGGTGGGGGGGATGAACACTGAAGCTTTCTTT. The encoded protein is CASRVGGMNTEAFF.

In this sample, this clonotype turned up many times. The rearrangement links TRBV7-8 to TRBJ2-6; no clear D. Trimming took 5 bases from V and 5 from J, leaving 13 bases between them. Germline V gene sequence: CDR1 SGHVS, CDR2 FQNEAQ. This CDR3 region has 15 residues. The CDR3 nucleotides are TGTGCCAGCAGCCTCGATCCCTCCAGGGCCAACGTCCTGACTTTC. Amino acids: CASSLDPSRANVLTF.

This clonotype has at least ten counts. This CDR3 reads CSAGRTGGVAEAFF. CDR3 DNA sequence: TGCAGTGCTGGTCGGACAGGCGGTGTTGCTGAAGCTTTCTTT. This chain joins TRBV20-1 and TRBJ1-1; TRBD1 aligns across 7 bases. Losses at the gene ends were 5 bases for V and 6 bases for J; bases not matched to a gene: 12. This CDR3 comprises 14 residues. From germline, CDR1 is DFQATT and CDR2 SNEGSKA (reference sequence).

In this sample, this clonotype turned up many times. V gene TRBV28 combines with J gene TRBJ1-5; 11 bases fit TRBD1. From germline, CDR1 is MDHEN and CDR2 SYDVKM. Trimming took 5 bases from V and 9 from J; bases not matched to a gene: 6. This CDR3 region has 14 residues. CDR3 DNA sequence: TGTGCCAGCAGTACGCGGACAGGGGGCGGGCCCCAGCATTTT. Its translation is CASSTRTGGGPQHF. The full variable domain, rest sourced from reference TRBV28 and TRBJ1-5, is DVKVTQSSRYLVKRTGEKVFLECVQDMDHENMFWYRQDPGLGLRLIYFSYDVKMKEKGDIPEGYSVSREKKERFSLILESASTNQTSMYLCASSTRTGGGPQHFGDGTRLSIL.

The chain recombines TRBV12-3 or TRBV12-4 with TRBJ2-7; D may be TRBD2 (5 bases). CDR3 length equals 12 residues. V was clipped by 3 bases and J by 6 bases, with 9 bases between them. CDR3 loop: CASSFWGAEQYF. The CDR3 DNA sequence: TGTGCCAGCAGTTTTTGGGGAGCCGAGCAGTACTTC.

This clonotype showed up many times. This chain joins TRBV12-3 or TRBV12-4 and TRBJ1-1, with TRBD1 matching 7 bases. This CDR3 has 12 residues. With 4 bases clipped from V and 10 bases from J, the junction kept 6 bases outside the gene matches. CDR3 nucleotides: TGTGCCAGCAGTTCACAGGGGAGTCGAGCTTTCTTT. This codes for CASSSQGSRAFF.

This clonotype was picked up many times. V gene TRBV28 combines with J gene TRBJ2-7, with D unresolved. The ends were cut back, 6 bases at V and 6 bases at J, with 9 bases in the middle. Looked up from germline, CDR1 is MDHEN and CDR2 is SYDVKM. The CDR3 has 11 amino acids. Here the CDR3 reads CASSRNFEQYF. The CDR3 region has the DNA TGTGCCAGCAGCCGGAACTTCGAGCAGTACTTC.

This clonotype was observed many times. The chain uses TRBV10-2 and TRBJ2-7; D ambiguous. The CDR3 runs 13 residues. CDR1 is WSHSY, CDR2 SAAADI, per germline. Between the trimmed V and J ends, which lost 7 bases and 2 bases, there was a span of 12 bases. CDR3 sequence reads: CASNHGGAYEQYF. The DNA for the CDR3 is TGCGCCAGCAACCATGGCGGAGCCTACGAGCAGTACTTC.

This chain uses TRBV6-2 or TRBV6-3 with TRBJ2-5; the D gene is possibly TRBD1 (5 bases). The CDR3 has 15 amino acids. Trimming removed 4 bases from V and 5 bases from J, with 17 bases in between. CDR1 is MNHEY and CDR2 is SVGEGT in the germline V gene. CDR3 amino acids: CASSLSHARQETQYF. CDR3 coding DNA: TGTGCCAGCAGTTTATCCCACGCGCGACAGGAGACCCAGTACTTC.

This clonotype came up many times. The chain links TRBV27 to TRBJ2-7; the D gene could be TRBD1 or TRBD2 (5 bases each). V lost 3 bases to trimming and J lost 4 bases, with 13 bases between them. From germline, CDR1 is MNHEY and CDR2 SMNVEV (reference sequence). The CDR3 is 14 amino acids. CDR3 sequence: CASSFGGAKYEQYF. The CDR3 nucleotides are TGTGCCAGCAGTTTTGGGGGAGCCAAGTACGAGCAGTACTTC.

This clonotype showed up many times. This chain uses TRBV3-2 with TRBJ2-7; TRBD1, the table's D call, lacks a check against the DNA. TRBV3-2 is a known pseudogene. The CDR3 consists of 17 residues. The CDR3 reads CASSPQVPGGPPGEQYF. DNA for the CDR3: TGTGCCAGCAGCCCCCAAGTGCCAGGCGGGCCCCCTGGCGAGCAGTACTTC.

This clonotype showed up many times. The chain links TRBV10-3 to TRBJ2-4; 8 bases line up with TRBD1. Looked up from germline, CDR1 is ENHRY and CDR2 is SYGVKD. The CDR3 runs to 13 residues. Trimming took 3 bases from V and 13 from J; bases not matched to a gene: 8. The CDR3 sequence is CAISDVQGVGQYF. CDR3 bases: TGTGCCATCAGTGATGTACAGGGGGTCGGGCAGTACTTC.

This chain uses TRBV30 with TRBJ2-2, with TRBD2 identical over 7 bases. V lost 3 bases to trimming and J lost 2 bases; unmatched junction nucleotides: 3. The germline CDR1 and CDR2 sequences are GTSNPN and SVGIG (reference sequence). This CDR3 is built from 14 residues. Here the CDR3 DNA reads TGTGCCTGGAGAAAAGCGGGAAACACCGGGGAGCTGTTTTTT. The encoded protein is CAWRKAGNTGELFF.

Many counts were recorded for this clonotype. The chain recombines TRBV28 with TRBJ2-7; 12 bases align to TRBD2. Per the germline V gene, CDR1 is MDHEN and CDR2 is SYDVKM. With 5 bases clipped from V and 5 bases from J, the junction kept 10 bases outside the gene matches. This CDR3 comprises 16 residues. As DNA, the CDR3 is TGTGCCAGCAGTCCGCGGACTAGCGGGACCTGGGACGAGCAGTACTTC. Encoded protein: CASSPRTSGTWDEQYF.